These 18 T cell receptor beta chains originate from one sample sequenced in a study of blood T cell repertoires in COVID-19. Only in-frame clones appear in the TCRdb table, and some are missing; sequencing was by immunoSEQ multiplex PCR. The sample has approximately 100,000 clones, 84% seen once. The sequencing sample was made of peripheral blood. Receptors were obtained from a man between 60 and 70 years old with acute or convalescent COVID-19.

As DNA, the CDR3 is TGTGCCAGCAGCTTAGCGAGTCCGTGGGCGGGGGGCCAATACGAGCAGTACTTC. Encoded protein: CASSLASPWAGGQYEQYF. The chain joins TRBV7-6 to TRBJ2-7; TRBD2 matches 8 bases. Germline V gene sequence: CDR1 SGHVS, CDR2 FNYEAQ. This CDR3 comprises 18 residues. With V trimmed by 0 bases and J by 4 bases, 14 bases remained unmatched.

This chain links TRBV2 with TRBJ1-2, with D possibly TRBD1 on 5 matching bases. V dropped 4 bases and J dropped 4 bases, with 10 bases sitting between them. The CDR3 is made up of 13 amino acids. CDR1 and CDR2 (germline): SNHLY, FYNNEI. The DNA of the CDR3 is TGTGCCAGCAGTGTGGGGCAGACCTATGGCTACACCTTC. Amino acids: CASSVGQTYGYTF.

The rearrangement joins TRBV10-3 to TRBJ1-2, with D possibly TRBD1 on 5 matching bases. Trimming stripped 8 bases from V and 8 bases from J, with 21 bases between. Per the germline V gene, CDR1 is ENHRY and CDR2 is SYGVKD. CDR3 size: 14 residues. The CDR3 reads CAIAGGTGSWGYTF. The CDR3 region has the DNA TGTGCCATCGCGGGAGGGACCGGATCCTGGGGCTACACCTTC.

CDR3 sequence: CASSSWDSPTAEAFF. The CDR3 DNA follows: TGTGCCAGCAGCTCCTGGGACTCCCCAACTGCTGAAGCTTTCTTT. This rearrangement joins TRBV7-8 to TRBJ1-1, with D possibly matching TRBD1 (5 bases). The CDR3 loop spans 15 amino acids. V was shortened by 4 bases and J by 6 bases, with 18 bases between the two germline ends. The germline gives CDR1 SGHVS, CDR2 FQNEAQ.

The CDR3 DNA reads as TGCGCCAGCAGCCAACCGGGACAGGGCAACTATGGCTACACCTTC. Translation gives CASSQPGQGNYGYTF. The V gene is TRBV4-1, the J gene TRBJ1-2; 9 nucleotides match TRBD1. CDR1 MGHRA and CDR2 YSYEKL come from the germline V gene. The V gene end was trimmed by 2 bases and the J gene end by 2 bases; junction bases not matched to a gene: 3. CDR3 length: 15 amino acids.

V gene TRBV28 combines with J gene TRBJ2-1; 9 nucleotides align to TRBD2. Germline CDR1 reads MDHEN; CDR2 reads SYDVKM. Unmatched junction bases numbered 11, after V lost 7 bases and J lost 4 bases. The CDR3 is 16 amino acids. CDR3 coding DNA: TGTGCCAGCACCCCAGGGGGACTAGCAGCGTACAATGAGCAGTTCTTC. Protein: CASTPGGLAAYNEQFF.

The chain links TRBV20-1 to TRBJ2-5; 9 nucleotides line up with TRBD2. This CDR3 comprises 14 residues. The germline V gene has CDR1 DFQATT and CDR2 SNEGSKA (reference sequence). The V and J ends lost 3 bases and 5 bases, in that order; junction bases with no gene match: 7. The chain's CDR3 is CSASLRGGGETQYF. CDR3 DNA sequence: TGCAGTGCTAGTCTGCGGGGGGGCGGGGAGACCCAGTACTTC.

This chain connects TRBV7-9 to TRBJ1-6; D is undetermined. The CDR3 extends over 17 amino acids. Germline CDR1 reads SEHNR; CDR2 reads FQNEAQ (reference sequence). Trimming removed 5 bases at V and 0 bases at J, with 14 bases between. CDR3 loop: CASSERSSDSYNSPLHF. For the CDR3, the DNA is TGTGCCAGCAGCGAAAGGAGTTCCGACTCCTATAATTCACCCCTCCACTTT.

The J gene is TRBJ2-7, the V gene TRBV7-2; 14 bases are shared with TRBD2. The CDR3 is 16 residues long. V shed 1 base, J shed 4 bases, and the junction held 3 bases outside the gene matches. Germline assignment: CDR1 SGHTA and CDR2 FQGNSA. As DNA, the CDR3 is TGTGCCAGCAGCTTAGAGAGGACTAGCGGGGGGTACGAGCAGTACGTC. This gives the protein CASSLERTSGGYEQYV.

This chain joins TRBV7-2 and TRBJ2-2, with TRBD1 identical over 10 bases. Germline loops: CDR1 SGHTA, CDR2 FQGNSA. Germline trimming cut 6 bases from V and 5 bases from J; bases unmatched to any gene: 3. The CDR3 consists of 14 residues. The CDR3 region is CASRPDRGTGELFF. The CDR3, as DNA: TGTGCCAGCAGGCCGGACAGGGGGACCGGGGAGCTGTTTTTT.

This clone was recorded a few times. The rearrangement uses TRBV19 and TRBJ1-6; D perhaps matches TRBD1 (6 bases). V was trimmed by 2 bases and J by 6 bases, leaving 8 bases between them. This CDR3 has 14 amino acids. CDR1 and CDR2 from the germline V gene are LNHDA and SQIVND (reference sequence). The CDR3 coding sequence is TGTGCCAGTAGTATAACAGGGATTAATTCACCCCTCCACTTT. Protein sequence: CASSITGINSPLHF.

The rearrangement joins TRBV7-3 to TRBJ2-1; maybe TRBD2 (6 bases). The CDR3 has 18 amino acids. The V and J ends lost 1 base and 5 bases respectively, with 21 bases between them. Germline values: CDR1 SGHTA, CDR2 FQGTGA. The CDR3: CASSLNRPGRSYDNEQFF. The CDR3 bases are TGTGCCAGCAGCTTAAACAGGCCGGGGAGGTCGTATGACAATGAGCAGTTCTTC.

This chain links TRBV28 with TRBJ2-3; 11 bases are shared with TRBD1. The germline V gene has CDR1 MDHEN and CDR2 SYDVKM. Trimming at V came to 2 bases and at J to 5 bases, leaving 6 bases not matched to a gene. CDR3 length: 16 residues. For the CDR3, the DNA is TGTGCCAGCAGTTTAACACGGGACAGGGGGAGAGATACGCAGTATTTT. Its translation: CASSLTRDRGRDTQYF.

In its sample, this clone was seen a few times. The CDR3 loop reads CASSPGQTRYNEQFF. The CDR3 nucleotides read TGTGCCAGCAGTCCCGGACAAACCCGATACAATGAGCAGTTCTTC. The V call is TRBV11-3, the J call TRBJ2-1, with D perhaps matching TRBD1 (5 bases). The CDR3 runs 15 residues. Looked up from germline, CDR1 is SGHNT and CDR2 is YENEEA. Trimming left V 6 bases short and J 4 bases short, with 16 bases between. Together with reference TRBV11-3 and TRBJ2-1, the CDR3 gives the full variable domain: EAGVVQSPRYKIIEKKQPVAFWCNPISGHNTLYWYLQNLGQGPELLIRYENEEAVDDSQLPKDRFSAERLKGVDSTLKIQPAELGDSAVYLCASSPGQTRYNEQFFGPGTRLTVL.

The chain combines TRBV28 with TRBJ1-6, with D hard to call. CDR1 and CDR2 (germline): MDHEN, SYDVKM. The V end lost 6 bases, the J end lost 9 bases, and 18 bases lay between the germline ends. The CDR3 spans 15 residues. The CDR3 region has the DNA TGTGCCAGCAGAACAGACGAATTAACCACTTCACCCCTCCACTTT. It is translated as CASRTDELTTSPLHF. Looking up the rest from reference TRBV28 and TRBJ1-6 gives the full variable domain: DVKVTQSSRYLVKRTGEKVFLECVQDMDHENMFWYRQDPGLGLRLIYFSYDVKMKEKGDIPEGYSVSREKKERFSLILESASTNQTSMYLCASRTDELTTSPLHFGNGTRLTVT.

This chain uses TRBV7-2 with TRBJ2-7; the D is unclear. V was pared by 1 base and J by 3 bases, with 4 bases between. CDR3 length equals 12 residues. Germline CDR1 is SGHTA and CDR2 is FQGNSA. In nucleotides, the CDR3 is TGTGCCAGCAGCTTAGACTTCTACGAGCAGTACTTC. Translation: CASSLDFYEQYF. The variable domain in full, with the rest retrieved from reference TRBV7-2 and TRBJ2-7, is GAGVSQSPSNKVTEKGKDVELRCDPISGHTALYWYRQSLGQGLEFLIYFQGNSAPDKSGLPSDRFSAERTGGSVSTLTIQRTQQEDSAVYLCASSLDFYEQYFGPGTRLTVT.

The gene calls are TRBV7-2 and TRBJ2-3; D perhaps matches TRBD2 (5 bases). CDR3 size: 12 residues. V gave up 5 bases and J gave up 11 bases, with 14 bases separating them. CDR1 and CDR2 (germline): SGHTA, FQGNSA. The CDR3 is CASSPDLGRQYF. CDR3 nucleotide sequence: TGTGCCAGCAGCCCGGACCTAGGGAGGCAGTATTTT. Supplemented by reference TRBV7-2 and TRBJ2-3, the full variable domain reads GAGVSQSPSNKVTEKGKDVELRCDPISGHTALYWYRQSLGQGLEFLIYFQGNSAPDKSGLPSDRFSAERTGGSVSTLTIQRTQQEDSAVYLCASSPDLGRQYFGPGTRLTVL.

The rearrangement links TRBV10-3 to TRBJ1-3; D uncertain. Germline lookup yields CDR1 ENHRY and CDR2 SYGVKD. This CDR3 is built from 17 residues. V was trimmed by 7 bases and J by 1 base, leaving 20 bases between them. CDR3 in DNA: TGTGCCATCAAATCCCCAGCGGGCGCGTTATCTGGAAACACCATATATTTT. This codes for CAIKSPAGALSGNTIYF.